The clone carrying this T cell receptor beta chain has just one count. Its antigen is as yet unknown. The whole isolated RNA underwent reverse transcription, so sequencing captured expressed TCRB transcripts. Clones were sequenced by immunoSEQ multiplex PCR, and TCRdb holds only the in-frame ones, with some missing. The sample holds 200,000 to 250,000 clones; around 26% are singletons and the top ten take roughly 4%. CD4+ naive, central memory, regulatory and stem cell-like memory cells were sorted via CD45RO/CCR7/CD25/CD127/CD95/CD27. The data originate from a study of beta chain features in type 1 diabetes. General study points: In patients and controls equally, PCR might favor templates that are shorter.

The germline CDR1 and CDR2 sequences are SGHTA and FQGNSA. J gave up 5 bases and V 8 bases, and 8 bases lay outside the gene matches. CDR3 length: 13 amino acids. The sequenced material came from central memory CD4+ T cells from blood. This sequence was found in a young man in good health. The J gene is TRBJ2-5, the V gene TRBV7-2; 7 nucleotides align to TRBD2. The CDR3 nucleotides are TGTGCCAGCGGGATAGCGGGTATGGAGACCCAGTACTTC. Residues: CASGIAGMETQYF. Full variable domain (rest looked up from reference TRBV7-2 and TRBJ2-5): GAGVSQSPSNKVTEKGKDVELRCDPISGHTALYWYRQSLGQGLEFLIYFQGNSAPDKSGLPSDRFSAERTGGSVSTLTIQRTQQEDSAVYLCASGIAGMETQYFGPGTRLLVL.